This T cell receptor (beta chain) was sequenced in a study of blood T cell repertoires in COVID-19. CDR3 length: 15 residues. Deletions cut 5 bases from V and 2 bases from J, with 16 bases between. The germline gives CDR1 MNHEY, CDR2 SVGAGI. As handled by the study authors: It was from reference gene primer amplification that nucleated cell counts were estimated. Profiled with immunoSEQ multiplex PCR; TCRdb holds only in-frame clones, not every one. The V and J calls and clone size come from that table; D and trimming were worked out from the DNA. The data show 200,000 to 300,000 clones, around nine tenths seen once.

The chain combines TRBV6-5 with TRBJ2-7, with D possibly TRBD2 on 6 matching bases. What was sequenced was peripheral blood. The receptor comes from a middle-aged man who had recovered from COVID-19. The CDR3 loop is CASSRGGTRPYEQYF. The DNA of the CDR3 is TGTGCCAGCAGTAGAGGCGGGACCCGCCCCTACGAGCAGTACTTC.